A single sample gave rise to the 31 T cell receptor beta chains below, sequenced in a study of vaccination and CD4 T cells after COVID-19. Described treatment: approximately 9-day PBMC culture with coronavirus spike peptide pools or control peptides (ViraFEST assay). No antigen has been identified for these receptors. The assay that was used to sequence DNA from cultured CD4+ T cells was the Oncomine TCR Beta short-read assay. From the PCR reads, TCRdb called clonotypes with MiXCR, one entry per CDR3 protein. This sample yields about 12,000 distinct CDR3 sequences, of which less than 50% are seen a single time; about 25% belongs to the top ten. Input material: cultured CD4+ T cells from blood. Receptors originate from a human donor with COVID-19.

The CDR3 coding sequence is TGTGCTAGTGGCTCCCCACCCGCCGGGACAGGGTTCTCGGAGCAGTACTTC. Its translation is CASGSPPAGTGFSEQYF. The J gene is TRBJ2-7, the V gene TRBV12-5, with TRBD1 matching 9 bases. V shed 6 bases and J 7 bases; nucleotides not matched to a gene: 19. CDR1 and CDR2 from the germline V gene are LGHNT and FRNRAP. This CDR3 comprises 17 residues.

This chain connects TRBV7-2 to TRBJ2-7; D may be TRBD2 (5 bases). CDR1 is SGHTA and CDR2 is FQGNSA in the germline V gene. The CDR3 is 14 amino acids. V was cut by 4 bases and J by 2 bases, with 12 bases left in between. As DNA, the CDR3 is TGTGCCAGCAGCTCCGGAGGAACTACCTACGAGCAGTACTTC. Its protein product is CASSSGGTTYEQYF.

This clonotype was counted a few times. The DNA is omitted, as the CDR3 cannot be located on it reliably, and the CDR3 follows TCRdb's listing. The chain links TRBV6-1 to TRBJ2-5. Germline V gives CDR1 MNHNS, CDR2 SASEGT. Inclusive of both ends, the CDR3 amounts to 14 amino acids. The CDR3: CASSTSASVKTQYF.

The chain employs TRBV19 and TRBJ1-2, with 9 bases fitting TRBD1. The junction had 12 bases not matched to a gene; V was cut back by 5 bases and J by 8 bases. Per germline, CDR1 LNHDA and CDR2 SQIVND (reference sequence). There are 15 residues in the CDR3. This chain's CDR3 is CASSGELTGGKGYTF. CDR3 DNA sequence: TGTGCCAGTAGTGGGGAGTTGACAGGGGGAAAGGGCTACACCTTC.

In its sample, this clonotype was seen a few times. The chain carries TRBV20-1 and TRBJ2-1; 12 positions match TRBD2. The length of the CDR3 is 14 residues. Germline V gene lookup returns CDR1 DFQATT and CDR2 SNEGSKA (reference sequence). The J segment lost 9 bases and the V segment lost 4 bases, leaving 7 bases of the junction unmatched. Here the CDR3 DNA reads TGCAGTGCTACTCTAGCGGGGGGGCGTCGTGAGCAGTTCTTC. It encodes CSATLAGGRREQFF.

The V and J genes are TRBV6-2 or TRBV6-3 and TRBJ2-2; 8 bases map to TRBD2. The germline gives CDR1 MNHEY, CDR2 SVGEGT. CDR3 length: 17 residues. V lost 0 bases to trimming and J lost 4 bases; unmatched junction nucleotides: 7. Here the CDR3 reads CASSYSRGLGITGELFF. DNA of the CDR3: TGTGCCAGCAGTTACTCGCGGGGACTAGGCATCACCGGGGAGCTGTTTTTT.

A remark on this clonotype: A read error is possible here, since a much larger clone lies one base away. The chain joins TRBV4-3 to TRBJ2-7, with 12 bases lining up with TRBD1. This CDR3 contains 15 residues. From germline, CDR1 is LGHNA and CDR2 YSLEER. In DNA, the CDR3 is TGCGCCAGCAACCAAGAAGGGACAGGGGGCGGGGAGCAGTACTTC. Protein: CASNQEGTGGGEQYF.

The chain joins TRBV12-3 or TRBV12-4 to TRBJ2-5; D could derive from TRBD1 or TRBD2 (5 bases each). The CDR3 loop spans 16 amino acids. The ends were cut back, 6 bases at V and 4 bases at J, with 21 bases in the middle. For the CDR3, the DNA is TGTGCCAGCAGCCGACCGGGGCCTGGTTGGGGAGAGACCCAGTACTTC. The encoded protein is CASSRPGPGWGETQYF.

The chain carries TRBV20-1 and TRBJ1-1; D is unresolved. Germline values: CDR1 DFQATT, CDR2 SNEGSKA (reference sequence). This CDR3 has 13 residues. V lost 3 bases to trimming and J lost 0 bases, with 8 bases between them. CDR3 amino acids: CSARGVLNTEAFF. The CDR3 DNA is TGCAGTGCTAGGGGAGTCCTGAACACTGAAGCTTTCTTT.

This clonotype occurred a few times. V usage is TRBV2 and J usage is TRBJ1-5; the D is unclear. The germline gives CDR1 SNHLY, CDR2 FYNNEI. The V gene lost 6 bases and the J gene lost 7 bases, with 16 bases spanning the gap. The CDR3 sequence is 14 residues long. CDR3 nucleotide sequence: TGTGCCAGCAGAGCCACGGGAGAACTCCAGCCCCAGCATTTT. Translated, it gives CASRATGELQPQHF. Drawing the rest from reference TRBV2 and TRBJ1-5, the complete variable domain is EPEVTQTPSHQVTQMGQEVILRCVPISNHLYFYWYRQILGQKVEFLVSFYNNEISEKSEIFDDQFSVERPDGSNFTLKIRSTKLEDSAMYFCASRATGELQPQHFGDGTRLSIL.

This chain links TRBV2 with TRBJ2-3; D is uncertain. CDR1 and CDR2 from the germline V gene are SNHLY and FYNNEI. With 2 bases removed from V and 1 base from J, the gap between germline ends came to 13 bases. This CDR3 has 16 residues. DNA of the CDR3: TGTGCCAGCAGTGAACCTAGGAATGGGGGCACAGATACGCAGTATTTT. Protein product: CASSEPRNGGTDTQYF.

V usage is TRBV6-4 and J usage is TRBJ2-7, with 7 bases identical to TRBD1. Trimming at V came to 6 bases and at J to 3 bases, leaving 14 bases not matched to a gene. This CDR3 contains 16 residues. Germline V lookup: CDR1 MRHNA, CDR2 SNTAGT. The CDR3 spells CASRPELRDRSYEQYF. The CDR3 bases are TGTGCCAGCAGACCAGAACTCCGGGACAGAAGCTACGAGCAGTACTTC.

This sequence joins TRBV11-2 and TRBJ2-1; 8 nucleotides agree with TRBD1. V was pared by 8 bases and J by 5 bases, with 11 bases of the junction left unmatched. The germline CDR1 and CDR2 sequences are SGHAT and FQNNGV. This CDR3 is built from 15 residues. For the CDR3, the DNA is TGTGCCAGCGGGCCCGGGACAGGCCTTAACAATGAGCAGTTCTTC. This translates into CASGPGTGLNNEQFF.

V is TRBV11-2 and J is TRBJ1-2; D call uncertain. Germline CDR1 reads SGHAT; CDR2 reads FQNNGV. V lost 5 bases to trimming and J lost 8 bases, with 15 bases between them. This CDR3 region has 13 residues. The CDR3 region has the DNA TGTGCCAGCAGCGCGGACGCCGGACGGGGCTACACCTTC. It specifies CASSADAGRGYTF.

The chain combines TRBV28 with TRBJ2-7; 9 bases match TRBD1. The germline V gene has CDR1 MDHEN and CDR2 SYDVKM. The CDR3 extends over 16 amino acids. V lost 4 bases, J lost 4 bases, and 11 bases stayed unmatched. The CDR3 region has the DNA TGTGCCAGCAGTTCCCCGACAGGGGGTATACTTTACGAGCAGTACTTC. This codes for CASSSPTGGILYEQYF. Looking up the rest from reference TRBV28 and TRBJ2-7 gives the full variable domain: DVKVTQSSRYLVKRTGEKVFLECVQDMDHENMFWYRQDPGLGLRLIYFSYDVKMKEKGDIPEGYSVSREKKERFSLILESASTNQTSMYLCASSSPTGGILYEQYFGPGTRLTVT.

The chain uses TRBV6-1 and TRBJ1-1; a weak D match, TRBD1 (6 bases). The ends were cut back, 6 bases at V and 5 bases at J, with 13 bases in the middle. The CDR3 sequence is 13 residues long. Germline loops: CDR1 MNHNS, CDR2 SASEGT. The CDR3 nucleotides read TGTGCCAGCAGCTATGGACAGATTACTGAAGCTTTCTTT. Its protein product is CASSYGQITEAFF.

Only a few counts were recorded for this clonotype. The genes are TRBV10-3 and TRBJ1-5; no clear D gene. This CDR3 spans 17 amino acids. Looked up from germline, CDR1 is ENHRY and CDR2 is SYGVKD. The V end lost 0 bases, the J end lost 4 bases, and 16 bases lay between the germline ends. CDR3 residues: CAISESNIGVPNQPQHF. The DNA of the CDR3 is TGTGCCATCAGTGAGTCAAATATCGGGGTCCCGAATCAGCCCCAGCATTTT.

This clonotype was counted a few times. The V call is TRBV19, the J call TRBJ1-1; 8 bases match TRBD1. CDR3 length equals 15 residues. The germline V gene has CDR1 LNHDA and CDR2 SQIVND (reference sequence). V shed 6 bases and J 3 bases; nucleotides not matched to a gene: 9. The CDR3: CASSQGASFDTEAFF. The CDR3 DNA reads as TGTGCCAGTAGCCAGGGGGCGAGCTTCGACACTGAAGCTTTCTTT.

The genes are TRBV7-8 and TRBJ2-7; a possible D gene is TRBD2 (5 bases). V lost 5 bases to trimming and J lost 0 bases, with 11 bases between them. This CDR3 comprises 14 residues. Looked up from germline, CDR1 is SGHVS and CDR2 is FQNEAQ. This CDR3 reads CASSLVGSSYEQYF. CDR3 DNA: TGTGCCAGCAGCCTCGTGGGGAGCTCCTACGAGCAGTACTTC.

The rearrangement joins TRBV2 to TRBJ1-1; D is perhaps TRBD1 (5 bases). Germline CDR1 is SNHLY and CDR2 is FYNNEI. V was shortened by 6 bases and J by 3 bases, with 17 bases between the two germline ends. The CDR3 has 15 amino acids. CDR3 DNA: TGTGCCAGCAGATCCCCCGGGAGAGGGGACACTGAAGCTTTCTTT. This translates into CASRSPGRGDTEAFF. Based on the CDR3 plus reference TRBV2 and TRBJ1-1, the full variable domain is EPEVTQTPSHQVTQMGQEVILRCVPISNHLYFYWYRQILGQKVEFLVSFYNNEISEKSEIFDDQFSVERPDGSNFTLKIRSTKLEDSAMYFCASRSPGRGDTEAFFGQGTRLTVV.

The rearrangement links TRBV7-2 to TRBJ2-7, with a tentative D call TRBD2 (7 bases). The V gene's germline CDR1 is SGHTA and CDR2 FQGNSA. Trimming pared 6 bases from V and 1 base from J, leaving 13 bases between. The CDR3 loop spans 14 amino acids. As DNA, the CDR3 is TGTGCCAGCAGGGGGCGGGGGCCTTCCTACGAGCAGTACTTC. Translated, it gives CASRGRGPSYEQYF.

The CDR3 bases are TGCGCCAGCAGCTTGACCGGGACAGCGTATGGCTACACCTTC. Translation gives CASSLTGTAYGYTF. V usage is TRBV5-1 and J usage is TRBJ1-2; 7 nucleotides line up with TRBD1. Germline V CDR1 and CDR2: SGHRS, YFSETQ. Trimming cost V 1 base and J 5 bases; bases outside gene matches: 5. This CDR3 has 14 residues.

The chain has TRBV2 and TRBJ1-2, with 7 bases matching TRBD1. Per germline, CDR1 SNHLY and CDR2 FYNNEI. The CDR3 sequence is 13 residues long. V trimming: 6 bases; J trimming: 4 bases; junction bases outside the gene matches: 5. The CDR3 protein is CASSQTGTYGYTF. CDR3 coding DNA: TGTGCCAGCAGCCAGACAGGGACCTATGGCTACACCTTC.

The rearrangement uses TRBV6-2 or TRBV6-3 and TRBJ2-7, with D tentatively TRBD1 or TRBD2 (6 bases each). Between the trimmed V and J ends, which lost 9 bases and 4 bases, there was a span of 13 bases. The CDR3 has 12 residues. CDR1 is MNHEY, CDR2 SVGEGT, per germline. The CDR3 reads CASGGTTYEQYF. The CDR3 nucleotides are TGTGCCAGTGGAGGGACAACTTACGAGCAGTACTTC.

The gene calls are TRBV11-3 and TRBJ1-2, with TRBD1 matching 7 bases. This CDR3 is built from 16 residues. The germline V gene encodes CDR1 SGHNT and CDR2 YENEEA. V was clipped by 5 bases and J by 0 bases; unmatched bases: 9. The CDR3 DNA follows: TGTGCCAGCAGCCGCACCCCCGGGACAGCTAACTATGGCTACACCTTC. Amino acids: CASSRTPGTANYGYTF.

This chain links TRBV14 with TRBJ2-3, with 10 bases that match TRBD2. Looked up from germline, CDR1 is SGHDN and CDR2 is FVKESK. The ends lost 0 bases at V and 5 bases at J; junction bases unmatched: 11. This CDR3 is 18 amino acids long. In DNA, the CDR3 is TGTGCCAGCAGCCAAGATCTGAGCGGGGGGGCCGGCTTAGATACGCAGTATTTT. Residues: CASSQDLSGGAGLDTQYF. Based on the CDR3 plus reference TRBV14 and TRBJ2-3, the full variable domain is EAGVTQFPSHSVIEKGQTVTLRCDPISGHDNLYWYRRVMGKEIKFLLHFVKESKQDESGMPNNRFLAERTGGTYSTLKVQPAELEDSGVYFCASSQDLSGGAGLDTQYFGPGTRLTVL.

The chain is built from TRBV20-1 and TRBJ2-3; 7 bases are shared with TRBD2. Germline V gene lookup returns CDR1 DFQATT and CDR2 SNEGSKA (reference sequence). V trimming: 3 bases; J trimming: 2 bases; junction bases outside the gene matches: 5. The CDR3 has 14 amino acids. The chain's CDR3 is CSARTRGTTDTQYF. The CDR3 region has the DNA TGCAGTGCTAGGACGCGGGGGACCACAGATACGCAGTATTTT.

The V call is TRBV24-1, the J call TRBJ2-7, with 8 bases identical to TRBD1. Germline CDR1 reads KGHDR; CDR2 reads SFDVKD. The CDR3 totals 13 residues. Trimming took 4 bases from V and 7 from J; bases not matched to a gene: 5. The CDR3 nucleotides are TGTGCCACCAGTGACCCCAGGGGGCAAGAGCAGTACTTC. Its protein product is CATSDPRGQEQYF.

This clonotype turned up a few times. The chain has TRBV20-1 and TRBJ1-1; 9 bases match TRBD1. Germline values: CDR1 DFQATT, CDR2 SNEGSKA (reference sequence). V shed 5 bases and J 0 bases; nucleotides not matched to a gene: 7. The CDR3 length is 15 residues. This chain's CDR3 is CSAGTGRGMNTEAFF. The CDR3 DNA sequence: TGCAGTGCTGGGACAGGGCGGGGGATGAACACTGAAGCTTTCTTT.

The CDR3, as DNA: TGTGCCAGCAGCTTGATGGGACAGAGGGAGACCCAGTACTTC. Translated: CASSLMGQRETQYF. The chain joins TRBV11-2 to TRBJ2-5, with 7 bases aligning to TRBD1. V shed 3 bases, J shed 5 bases, and the junction held 6 bases outside the gene matches. This CDR3 has 14 residues. Germline V gene lookup returns CDR1 SGHAT and CDR2 FQNNGV.

The chain links TRBV18 to TRBJ2-3; 7 nucleotides align to TRBD1. Germline lookup yields CDR1 KGHSH and CDR2 LQKENI. The CDR3 has 15 residues. J lost 1 base, V lost 1 base, and 2 bases had no gene match. This CDR3 reads CASSPRQGGTDTQYF. CDR3 DNA: TGTGCCAGCTCACCACGCCAGGGGGGCACAGATACGCAGTATTTT.